One and the same sample provided the 29 T cell receptor beta chains below, sequenced in a study of T cells in tuberculosis. Sequencing was performed with immunoSEQ multiplex PCR; in TCRdb, only in-frame clones are kept and a portion is missing. The data contain about 37,000 clones, approximately 94% of them singletons. Sequenced material: PBMCs. These receptors came from a donor between 10 and 35 years old with latent tuberculosis or without tuberculosis infection. Some clones in this sample may be carry-over from other donors' samples.

This chain links TRBV7-9 with TRBJ2-2; 7 bases map to TRBD1. J was trimmed by 5 bases and V by 5 bases; bases with no gene match: 11. Germline assignment: CDR1 SEHNR and CDR2 FQNEAQ (reference sequence). The CDR3 has 16 residues. Written as DNA, the CDR3 is TGTGCCAGCAGCGAAATGACAGGGTTTAGTACCGGGGAGCTGTTTTTT. Translation gives CASSEMTGFSTGELFF.

This chain links TRBV28 with TRBJ1-2, with 9 bases lining up with TRBD1. J was trimmed by 0 bases and V by 6 bases; bases with no gene match: 14. Germline V gene sequence: CDR1 MDHEN, CDR2 SYDVKM. The length of the CDR3 is 18 residues. CDR3 protein: CASSTWTGVHRANYGYTF. CDR3 nucleotide sequence: TGTGCCAGCAGCACCTGGACAGGGGTCCATCGAGCTAACTATGGCTACACCTTC.

This sequence joins TRBV29-1 and TRBJ2-2; tentatively, D is TRBD2 (5 bases). Germline V CDR1 and CDR2: SQVTM, ANQGSEA. This CDR3 is 15 amino acids long. Trimming cost V 0 bases and J 5 bases, with 13 bases left between them. The CDR3 spells CSVEDERGLTGELFF. The CDR3 bases are TGCAGCGTTGAAGATGAGAGAGGGTTGACCGGGGAGCTGTTTTTT.

This sequence joins TRBV6-5 and TRBJ1-1, with 8 nucleotides matching TRBD1. This CDR3 has 15 amino acids. CDR1 MNHEY and CDR2 SVGAGI come from the germline V gene. Trimming cost V 2 bases and J 3 bases; bases outside gene matches: 5. The CDR3 region is CASSYGQGAYTEAFF. In DNA, the CDR3 is TGTGCCAGCAGTTACGGGCAGGGGGCGTACACTGAAGCTTTCTTT.

This clone was picked up a small number of times. The rearrangement links TRBV29-1 to TRBJ1-5; TRBD1 agrees at 9 bases. The CDR3 covers 15 residues. Germline CDR1 is SQVTM and CDR2 is ANQGSEA. Trimming removed 5 bases from V and 3 bases from J; junction bases left unmatched: 8. In DNA form, the CDR3 reads TGCAGCGTTACCCTTACAGGGGGCTTCAATCAGCCCCAGCATTTT. It is translated as CSVTLTGGFNQPQHF.

J is TRBJ2-1 and V is TRBV5-1; 7 positions agree with TRBD2. J was trimmed by 0 bases and V by 4 bases; bases with no gene match: 10. CDR3 length equals 17 residues. Looked up from germline, CDR1 is SGHRS and CDR2 is YFSETQ. The CDR3 DNA is TGCGCCAGCAGCCCTTGGTTCGCGGGGGTCTCCTACAATGAGCAGTTCTTC. This gives the protein CASSPWFAGVSYNEQFF.

V gene TRBV5-6 combines with J gene TRBJ2-7; TRBD1 matches at 7 bases. This CDR3 region has 16 residues. Germline values: CDR1 SGHDT, CDR2 YYEEEE. Unmatched junction bases numbered 10, after V lost 4 bases and J lost 0 bases. This CDR3 reads CASSLQTGLSSYEQYV. The CDR3 region has the DNA TGTGCCAGCAGCCTACAGACAGGGTTGAGCTCCTACGAGCAGTACGTC.

The V gene is TRBV7-2, the J gene TRBJ2-7; 7 bases are shared with TRBD1. Germline V gene sequence: CDR1 SGHTA, CDR2 FQGNSA. The CDR3 runs 15 residues. J was trimmed by 3 bases and V by 6 bases; bases with no gene match: 11. CDR3 sequence reads: CASSLKTGEHYEQYV. CDR3 coding DNA: TGTGCCAGCAGTCTGAAAACAGGGGAACACTACGAGCAGTACGTC.

V is TRBV4-2 and J is TRBJ2-3; TRBD2 agrees at 9 bases. The CDR3 has 18 amino acids. J lost 6 bases, V lost 4 bases, and 17 bases had no gene match. Per germline, CDR1 LGHNA and CDR2 YNFKEQ. The CDR3, as DNA: TGTGCCAGCAGCCCTTCCCTAGCGGGGACAGAAGGTGTGGATACGCAGTATTTT. This encodes CASSPSLAGTEGVDTQYF.

Here the CDR3 reads CASTRTGGRITDTQYF. The DNA for the CDR3 is TGTGCCAGCACCCGAACTGGAGGCCGGATCACAGATACGCAGTATTTT. J is TRBJ2-3 and V is TRBV27; tentatively, D is TRBD2 (5 bases). Trimming stripped 7 bases from V and 2 bases from J, with 19 bases between. The CDR3 loop spans 16 amino acids. The germline V gene has CDR1 MNHEY and CDR2 SMNVEV (reference sequence).

The chain couples TRBV9 to TRBJ2-5, with 9 bases aligning to TRBD2. CDR3 length: 15 amino acids. V trimming: 4 bases; J trimming: 0 bases; junction bases outside the gene matches: 4. Germline values: CDR1 SGDLS, CDR2 YYNGEE. The CDR3 nucleotides read TGTGCCAGCAGCCCGAGCGGGGGGCACCAAGAGACCCAGTACTTC. Translation gives CASSPSGGHQETQYF.

The genes are TRBV5-6 and TRBJ1-1; TRBD1 is a possible D gene (5 bases). The CDR3 is 17 amino acids. V was trimmed by 0 bases and J by 3 bases, leaving 18 bases between them. Germline values: CDR1 SGHDT, CDR2 YYEEEE. The CDR3 DNA reads TGTGCCAGCAGCTTGGAGGGGCACAGGTACGCTGACACTGAAGCTTTCTTT. This encodes CASSLEGHRYADTEAFF.

The genes are TRBV6-8 and TRBJ1-5; 8 positions match TRBD1. The CDR3 covers 16 residues. Germline V gene lookup returns CDR1 MNHGY and CDR2 SAAAGT. V shed 4 bases and J 7 bases; nucleotides not matched to a gene: 12. The CDR3 sequence is CASSLPPDRGGQPQHF. CDR3 nucleotide sequence: TGTGCCAGCAGTTTACCCCCCGACAGGGGTGGGCAGCCCCAGCATTTT.

This chain uses TRBV5-6 with TRBJ2-2; 9 bases align to TRBD1. Germline V CDR1 and CDR2: SGHDT, YYEEEE. The CDR3 spans 16 residues. With V trimmed by 4 bases and J by 6 bases, 10 bases remained unmatched. The CDR3 DNA reads TGTGCCAGCAGCCCCCTTGGGACAGGGAAGGCCGGGGAGCTGTTTTTT. This translates into CASSPLGTGKAGELFF.

V and J are TRBV27 and TRBJ2-7; D remains unclear. The length of the CDR3 is 17 residues. The V gene lost 0 bases and the J gene lost 2 bases, with 17 bases spanning the gap. Looked up from germline, CDR1 is MNHEY and CDR2 is SMNVEV (reference sequence). The DNA of the CDR3 is TGTGCCAGCAGTTTATCGATTGGGCAGAGTTTTACCTACGAGCAGTACGTC. This sequence encodes CASSLSIGQSFTYEQYV.

The chain links TRBV27 to TRBJ1-5; D might be TRBD1 (5 bases). Germline CDR1 MNHEY, CDR2 SMNVEV (reference sequence). V was cut by 3 bases and J by 4 bases, with 13 bases left in between. This CDR3 has 15 amino acids. The CDR3 spells CASSLTPGWNQPQHF. CDR3 coding DNA: TGTGCCAGCAGTTTGACCCCAGGGTGGAATCAGCCCCAGCATTTT.

The CDR3 coding sequence is TGTGCCAGCAGTTTAGCAGGAACCTACAATGAGCAGTTCTTC. Amino acid sequence: CASSLAGTYNEQFF. The chain couples TRBV27 to TRBJ2-1; unclear D gene. In germline, CDR1 is MNHEY, CDR2 SMNVEV (reference sequence). CDR3 length: 14 residues. The V end was cut by 2 bases, the J end by 2 bases, with 7 bases between.

This rearrangement joins TRBV11-3 to TRBJ2-1, with 14 bases fitting TRBD2. The CDR3 has 16 amino acids. J was trimmed by 8 bases and V by 3 bases; bases with no gene match: 6. The germline V gene encodes CDR1 SGHNT and CDR2 YENEEA. CDR3 nucleotide sequence: TGTGCCAGCAGCTTCTGGACTAGCGGGGGGACTGATGAGCAGTTCTTC. This encodes CASSFWTSGGTDEQFF.

The CDR3 DNA reads as TGCGCCAGCAGCTTGGCTAGGACAGACGAGCAGTACTTC. It codes for CASSLARTDEQYF. V usage is TRBV5-1 and J usage is TRBJ2-7, with D maybe TRBD1 (6 bases). CDR3 length: 13 amino acids. Trimming stripped 0 bases from V and 5 bases from J, with 9 bases between. Germline values: CDR1 SGHRS, CDR2 YFSETQ.

This clone showed up just once. The chain recombines TRBV19 with TRBJ1-1; D not resolved. Trimming pared 5 bases from V and 2 bases from J, leaving 12 bases between. This CDR3 is built from 14 residues. Germline V gene lookup returns CDR1 LNHDA and CDR2 SQIVND (reference sequence). Written as DNA, the CDR3 is TGTGCCAGTAGTGGCTTCTGGTCAAACACTGAAGCTTTCTTT. Translation: CASSGFWSNTEAFF.

The chain uses TRBV13 and TRBJ2-6, with 8 positions matching TRBD1. CDR1 is PRHDT and CDR2 is FYEKMQ in the germline V gene (reference sequence). Trimming removed 5 bases from V and 2 bases from J; junction bases left unmatched: 14. The CDR3 is made up of 19 amino acids. The CDR3 DNA is TGTGCCAGCAGCCTCCAACAGGGGGTAATCCCCCCTGGGGCCAACGTCCTGACTTTC. It translates to CASSLQQGVIPPGANVLTF.

The gene calls are TRBV28 and TRBJ1-1; D may be TRBD1 (5 bases). V shed 8 bases and J shed 3 bases, with 16 bases lying between them. The CDR3 length is 14 residues. The germline gives CDR1 MDHEN, CDR2 SYDVKM. This CDR3 is CASGTFSGDTEAFF. The CDR3 bases are TGTGCCAGCGGGACTTTCAGTGGGGACACTGAAGCTTTCTTT.

The gene calls are TRBV7-3 and TRBJ2-1, with TRBD1 matching over 8 bases. This CDR3 comprises 15 residues. After removal of 5 bases from V and 6 bases from J, the junction contained 9 bases not matched to a gene. From germline, CDR1 is SGHTA and CDR2 FQGTGA. The CDR3 protein is CASSPRTGWVNEQFF. The CDR3 bases are TGTGCCAGCAGCCCTAGGACAGGGTGGGTCAATGAGCAGTTCTTC.

The rearrangement links TRBV5-6 to TRBJ2-6; TRBD1 agrees at 7 bases. J lost 7 bases, V lost 4 bases, and 14 bases had no gene match. Germline CDR1 reads SGHDT; CDR2 reads YYEEEE. The CDR3 runs to 17 residues. The CDR3 sequence: CASSPERQGSRANVLTF. The CDR3 DNA is TGTGCCAGCAGCCCGGAAAGACAGGGATCTAGAGCCAACGTCCTGACTTTC.

The chain couples TRBV27 to TRBJ1-6; TRBD1 matches 8 bases. CDR1 is MNHEY, CDR2 SMNVEV, per germline (reference sequence). The ends lost 5 bases at V and 10 bases at J; junction bases unmatched: 4. This CDR3 has 13 residues. The CDR3 reads CASSPTGVSPLHF. CDR3 DNA sequence: TGTGCCAGCAGTCCGACAGGGGTATCACCCCTCCACTTT.

The chain joins TRBV14 to TRBJ2-6; D gene ambiguous. The germline V gene encodes CDR1 SGHDN and CDR2 FVKESK. The CDR3 is 13 residues long. V was trimmed by 8 bases and J by 0 bases, leaving 5 bases between them. CDR3 sequence: CASSSSGANVLTF. In DNA, the CDR3 is TGTGCCAGCTCCAGCTCTGGGGCCAACGTCCTGACTTTC.

The chain recombines TRBV18 with TRBJ1-4; D remains ambiguous. Germline lookup yields CDR1 KGHSH and CDR2 LQKENI. V shed 6 bases and J shed 7 bases, with 18 bases lying between them. CDR3 length: 15 amino acids. The DNA of the CDR3 is TGTGCCAGCTCCGAGACCCAGAGCGGAGGTGAAAAACTGTTTTTT. Its protein product is CASSETQSGGEKLFF. Drawing the rest from reference TRBV18 and TRBJ1-4, the complete variable domain is NAGVMQNPRHLVRRRGQEARLRCSPMKGHSHVYWYRQLPEEGLKFMVYLQKENIIDESGMPKERFSAEFPKEGPSILRIQQVVRGDSAAYFCASSETQSGGEKLFFGSGTQLSVL.

The V and J genes are TRBV28 and TRBJ2-7; unclear D gene. V was shortened by 6 bases and J by 0 bases, with 12 bases between the two germline ends. The CDR3 contains 14 residues. The germline V gene encodes CDR1 MDHEN and CDR2 SYDVKM. The CDR3 here is CASRKQISSYEQYF. The CDR3 DNA reads TGTGCCAGCAGGAAACAGATTAGCTCCTACGAGCAGTACTTC.

The chain joins TRBV2 to TRBJ2-1; no definite D call. CDR3 length: 13 residues. Trimming removed 10 bases at V and 3 bases at J, with 13 bases between. Germline lookup yields CDR1 SNHLY and CDR2 FYNNEI. The CDR3 coding sequence is TGTGCCACAGCTAGGAACAACTACAATGAGCAGTTCTTC. It yields the protein CATARNNYNEQFF.